This TCR beta chain was captured by sequencing in a study of T cell repertoires in cytomegalovirus infection. Study-level background: Recently identified HLA-C-restricted CMV epitopes and well-studied HLA-B-restricted CMV epitopes were used by the study. Indications of both CMV infection and matching HLA type were provided by public TCR beta signatures.

This clonotype was recorded a few times. Its target is not known. Trimming removed 6 bases at V and 4 bases at J, with 22 bases between. Germline CDR1 and CDR2: MDHEN and SYDVKM. The CDR3 loop spans 18 amino acids. Each CDR3 protein gets one entry after TCRdb re-called the reads with MiXCR. Of hundreds of thousands of distinct CDR3 sequences in the sample, under 35% are singletons; the top ten hold over 15%. The V gene is TRBV28, the J gene TRBJ2-6, with a weak D call TRBD1 (5 bases). The TCR was taken from a human donor in good health (CMV status not recorded). Some clones in this sample may be carry-over from other donors' samples. Material: cultured PBMCs, obtained from culture after CMV antigen stimulation. The CDR3 spells CASSYFLAGPRGANVLTF. DNA of the CDR3: TGTGCCAGCAGCTATTTCTTGGCAGGGCCTCGAGGGGCCAACGTCCTGACTTTC.